The 27 T cell receptor beta chains below come from one sample, sequenced in a study of control samples from healthy donors and cancer patients. The assay was immunoSEQ multiplex PCR, and TCRdb's table has in-frame clones only and misses some. The sample lists 50,000 to 55,000 clones; about 95% were seen once. Material: blood. These TCRs come from a man under 40 in good health.

The chain combines TRBV28 with TRBJ2-2, with 9 bases aligning to TRBD2. The CDR3 length is 18 residues. CDR1 is MDHEN and CDR2 is SYDVKM in the germline V gene. The V segment lost 2 bases and the J segment 4 bases; nucleotides outside the gene matches: 11. This CDR3 is CASSLGRAGLARTGELFF. For the CDR3, the DNA is TGTGCCAGCAGTTTAGGCCGCGCGGGACTAGCTCGCACCGGGGAGCTGTTTTTT. The full variable domain, rest sourced from reference TRBV28 and TRBJ2-2, is DVKVTQSSRYLVKRTGEKVFLECVQDMDHENMFWYRQDPGLGLRLIYFSYDVKMKEKGDIPEGYSVSREKKERFSLILESASTNQTSMYLCASSLGRAGLARTGELFFGEGSRLTVL.

The chain links TRBV7-9 to TRBJ1-1; 7 bases match TRBD1. Germline V gene lookup returns CDR1 SEHNR and CDR2 FQNEAQ (reference sequence). The junction had 15 bases not matched to a gene; V was cut back by 4 bases and J by 1 base. The CDR3 runs 18 residues. CDR3 bases: TGTGCCAGCAGCTCACCAAGATCAGGGGGACGGGAGAACACTGAAGCTTTCTTT. It yields the protein CASSSPRSGGRENTEAFF.

The J gene is TRBJ2-4, the V gene TRBV4-1; 8 bases map to TRBD1. The ends lost 1 base at V and 8 bases at J; junction bases unmatched: 4. The germline gives CDR1 MGHRA, CDR2 YSYEKL. The CDR3 is 14 amino acids. The chain's CDR3 is CASSQAGGEDIQYF. In nucleotides, the CDR3 is TGCGCCAGCAGCCAAGCAGGGGGCGAGGACATTCAGTACTTC.

The chain carries TRBV27 and TRBJ2-2; 13 bases fit TRBD2. CDR1 MNHEY and CDR2 SMNVEV come from the germline V gene (reference sequence). The V gene end was trimmed by 5 bases and the J gene end by 0 bases; junction bases not matched to a gene: 6. The CDR3 totals 18 residues. This chain's CDR3 is CASSKGLAGSANTGELFF. The CDR3 DNA reads as TGTGCCAGCAGTAAGGGACTAGCGGGGAGCGCGAACACCGGGGAGCTGTTTTTT.

This rearrangement joins TRBV4-1 to TRBJ2-1; D not certain. V lost 0 bases and J lost 4, with 4 bases in between. Germline CDR1 reads MGHRA; CDR2 reads YSYEKL. This CDR3 region has 13 residues. The CDR3 region has the DNA TGCGCCAGCAGCCAAGAACCTTACAATGAGCAGTTCTTC. Its protein is CASSQEPYNEQFF.

The chain carries TRBV5-4 and TRBJ1-3; D gene ambiguous. CDR1 is SGHNT, CDR2 YYREEE, per germline (reference sequence). V lost 1 base to trimming and J lost 4 bases, with 12 bases between them. CDR3 length equals 15 residues. The CDR3 spells CASSLSGREGNTIYF. DNA for the CDR3: TGTGCCAGCAGCTTGTCCGGGAGGGAAGGAAACACCATATATTTT.

This chain joins TRBV27 and TRBJ2-7; maybe TRBD1 (5 bases). Between the trimmed V and J ends, which lost 2 bases and 2 bases, there was a span of 7 bases. The CDR3 is 13 residues long. Germline CDR1 reads MNHEY; CDR2 reads SMNVEV (reference sequence). The CDR3 loop is CASSLGRAYEQYF. The CDR3 DNA follows: TGTGCCAGCAGTTTAGGCAGGGCCTACGAGCAGTACTTC.

This chain links TRBV9 with TRBJ2-2; D ambiguous. This CDR3 spans 16 amino acids. The germline V gene encodes CDR1 SGDLS and CDR2 YYNGEE. V lost 4 bases and J lost 0, with 13 bases in between. The CDR3: CASSSDAGANTGELFF. In nucleotides, the CDR3 is TGTGCCAGCAGCTCCGACGCAGGAGCGAACACCGGGGAGCTGTTTTTT.

The V gene is TRBV4-1, the J gene TRBJ2-1; 9 nucleotides align to TRBD2. The CDR3 length is 17 residues. In germline, CDR1 is MGHRA, CDR2 YSYEKL. Trimming removed 2 bases from V and 8 bases from J; junction bases left unmatched: 13. CDR3 in DNA: TGCGCCAGCAGCCAAAAGGCCCTTAAGCGGGAGGCCTATGAGCAGTTCTTC. It translates to CASSQKALKREAYEQFF.

The CDR3 loop reads CASSLLVTATDTQYF. CDR3 DNA sequence: TGTGCCAGCAGCTTGCTAGTGACTGCCACAGATACGCAGTATTTT. The chain has TRBV5-5 and TRBJ2-3, with D unclear. The CDR3 consists of 15 residues. The V end lost 1 base, the J end lost 2 bases, and 11 bases lay between the germline ends. The germline V gene has CDR1 SGHKS and CDR2 YYEKEE (reference sequence).

V and J are TRBV11-2 and TRBJ2-5, with D unresolved. This CDR3 comprises 16 residues. Between the trimmed V and J ends, which lost 3 bases and 2 bases, there was a span of 16 bases. The germline CDR1 and CDR2 sequences are SGHAT and FQNNGV. As DNA, the CDR3 is TGTGCCAGCAGCTTTCGGCCCCTAGGGCTACAAGAGACCCAGTACTTC. This translates into CASSFRPLGLQETQYF.

V gene TRBV6-1 combines with J gene TRBJ2-1; unclear D gene. CDR1 MNHNS and CDR2 SASEGT come from the germline V gene. The CDR3 has 15 amino acids. V shed 3 bases and J shed 0 bases, with 9 bases lying between them. The CDR3 DNA reads TGTGCCAGCAGTGATTACAGCTTCTCCTACAATGAGCAGTTCTTC. It is translated as CASSDYSFSYNEQFF.

V usage is TRBV4-1 and J usage is TRBJ2-5, with D possibly TRBD2 on 5 matching bases. The CDR3 has 14 residues. From germline, CDR1 is MGHRA and CDR2 YSYEKL. V was trimmed by 2 bases and J by 4 bases, leaving 11 bases between them. The CDR3 spells CASSQPRAGETQYF. In nucleotides, the CDR3 is TGCGCCAGCAGCCAACCGAGGGCCGGAGAGACCCAGTACTTC.

The CDR3: CASSQDRAGPQHF. The DNA of the CDR3 is TGCGCCAGCAGCCAAGATCGGGCCGGGCCCCAGCATTTT. V and J are TRBV4-1 and TRBJ1-5, with D uncertain. Between the trimmed V and J ends, which lost 0 bases and 9 bases, there was a span of 9 bases. This CDR3 has 13 amino acids. Per the germline V gene, CDR1 is MGHRA and CDR2 is YSYEKL.

This sequence joins TRBV11-2 and TRBJ1-1, with D tentatively TRBD1 (6 bases). Looked up from germline, CDR1 is SGHAT and CDR2 is FQNNGV. The CDR3 spans 13 residues. V was shortened by 10 bases and J by 0 bases, with 12 bases between the two germline ends. The CDR3 here is CATAQGMNTEAFF. CDR3 nucleotides: TGTGCCACGGCCCAGGGGATGAACACTGAAGCTTTCTTT.

This rearrangement joins TRBV5-1 to TRBJ2-7; D is unclear. The CDR3 is made up of 14 amino acids. From germline, CDR1 is SGHRS and CDR2 YFSETQ. Trimming left V 6 bases short and J 0 bases short, with 13 bases between. This CDR3 is CASTGNLGSYEQYF. CDR3 DNA sequence: TGCGCCAGCACTGGGAACCTCGGCTCCTACGAGCAGTACTTC.

The chain is built from TRBV27 and TRBJ1-1; 7 bases match TRBD1. The CDR3 is 14 amino acids. V dropped 3 bases and J dropped 4; count of bases not matched to a gene: 5. CDR1 and CDR2 from the germline V gene are MNHEY and SMNVEV (reference sequence). CDR3 coding DNA: TGTGCCAGCAGTTTCGACAGGGTGGGCACTGAAGCTTTCTTT. This encodes CASSFDRVGTEAFF.

J is TRBJ2-6 and V is TRBV6-2 or TRBV6-3; 11 positions match TRBD1. Germline V gene sequence: CDR1 MNHEY, CDR2 SVGEGT. The CDR3 length is 17 residues. The V segment lost 5 bases and the J segment 3 bases; nucleotides outside the gene matches: 6. The DNA of the CDR3 is TGTGCCAGCAGTCAGGACAGGGGGCAGGGTGGGGCCAACGTCCTGACTTTC. Its protein product is CASSQDRGQGGANVLTF.

The chain carries TRBV5-1 and TRBJ2-7; 10 bases fit TRBD2. This CDR3 contains 15 residues. V shed 4 bases and J 0 bases; nucleotides not matched to a gene: 4. CDR1 is SGHRS, CDR2 YFSETQ, per germline. The CDR3 DNA is TGCGCCAGCAGCCCCTGGACTAGCGGCTCCTACGAGCAGTACTTC. This codes for CASSPWTSGSYEQYF.

The V gene is TRBV5-1, the J gene TRBJ2-1; D might be TRBD2 (5 bases). Germline values: CDR1 SGHRS, CDR2 YFSETQ. Trimming shortened V by 2 bases and J by 9 bases, and 18 bases separated the two germline ends. The CDR3 sequence is 15 residues long. CDR3 sequence (DNA): TGCGCCAGCAGCTTTCCGGGAACGCGAGGTTCTGAGCAGTTCTTC. This sequence encodes CASSFPGTRGSEQFF.

The chain is built from TRBV12-3 or TRBV12-4 and TRBJ1-2; possible D gene TRBD1, 5 bases. The CDR3 runs 13 residues. Trimming took off 7 bases at V and 6 bases at J, with 15 bases between the two ends. In DNA form, the CDR3 reads TGTGCCAGCACCCAGGGACCTGCCAATGGCTACACCTTC. This sequence encodes CASTQGPANGYTF.

V usage is TRBV29-1 and J usage is TRBJ2-3; D perhaps matches TRBD2 (6 bases). Germline V CDR1 and CDR2: SQVTM, ANQGSEA. V lost 7 bases and J 0 bases, leaving 11 bases between the germline ends. The CDR3 is 13 amino acids. The CDR3 DNA follows: TGCAGCGCCTTAGCGGATAGCACAGATACGCAGTATTTT. Amino acid sequence: CSALADSTDTQYF.

V gene TRBV9 combines with J gene TRBJ2-3, with D perhaps TRBD1 (5 bases). Trimming removed 4 bases from V and 3 bases from J, with 15 bases in between. Germline-derived CDR1 and CDR2 are SGDLS and YYNGEE. This CDR3 is 15 amino acids long. CDR3 amino acids: CASSTLGRTTDTQYF. CDR3 DNA sequence: TGTGCCAGCAGCACCTTGGGCAGGACAACAGATACGCAGTATTTT.

The V and J genes are TRBV14 and TRBJ2-7, with D possibly TRBD1 on 6 matching bases. V was trimmed by 4 bases and J by 3 bases, leaving 10 bases between them. Germline CDR1 and CDR2: SGHDN and FVKESK. This CDR3 has 13 amino acids. CDR3 sequence: CASSLTGYYEQYF. DNA for the CDR3: TGTGCCAGCAGCCTAACAGGGTACTACGAGCAGTACTTC.

The rearrangement joins TRBV7-9 to TRBJ2-7, with D unclear. V was clipped by 2 bases and J by 1 base, with 12 bases between them. This CDR3 comprises 15 residues. In germline, CDR1 is SEHNR, CDR2 FQNEAQ (reference sequence). The CDR3 loop reads CASSLTLRRSYEQYF. In nucleotides, the CDR3 is TGTGCCAGCAGCTTAACTTTGCGCAGGTCCTACGAGCAGTACTTC.

The chain uses TRBV7-3 and TRBJ2-1; D tentatively fits TRBD1 or TRBD2 (6 bases each). The CDR3 is 17 amino acids. Germline CDR1 is SGHTA and CDR2 is FQGTGA. V lost 2 bases to trimming and J lost 10 bases, with 24 bases between them. CDR3 sequence reads: CASSLLSTVDGGREQFF. CDR3 sequence (DNA): TGTGCCAGCAGCTTATTATCCACCGTCGATGGGGGGCGCGAGCAGTTCTTC.

The rearrangement joins TRBV4-3 to TRBJ2-1, with 8 positions matching TRBD2. The CDR3 covers 15 residues. V shed 0 bases, J shed 7 bases, and the junction held 5 bases outside the gene matches. Per the germline V gene, CDR1 is LGHNA and CDR2 is YSLEER. CDR3 nucleotides: TGCGCCAGCAGCCAAGATCGACTAGCGATAAATGAGCAGTTCTTC. Amino acid sequence: CASSQDRLAINEQFF.